This passage covers 10 T cell receptor beta chains from one sample sequenced in a study of CD8+ T cells in alopecia areata. RNA was extracted and reverse transcribed into cDNA as the sequencing template. Libraries were prepared by immunoSEQ multiplex PCR; TCRdb keeps only in-frame clonotypes and omits some of them. In the table there are 100,000 to 120,000 clones, under 65% of which are singletons. The sample comprised NKG2D-low CD8+ T cells sorted from blood. These receptors were collected from a human donor with alopecia areata.

V usage is TRBV11-2 and J usage is TRBJ2-1, with 9 bases lining up with TRBD2. This CDR3 is 13 amino acids long. The germline V gene has CDR1 SGHAT and CDR2 FQNNGV. The J segment lost 7 bases and the V segment lost 5 bases, leaving 3 bases of the junction unmatched. Here the CDR3 DNA reads TGTGCCAGCAGCGGACTAGCGCCTAATGAGCAGTTCTTC. This encodes CASSGLAPNEQFF. Complete variable domain (other parts from reference TRBV11-2 and TRBJ2-1): EAGVAQSPRYKIIEKRQSVAFWCNPISGHATLYWYQQILGQGPKLLIQFQNNGVVDDSQLPKDRFSAERLKGVDSTLKIQPAKLEDSAVYLCASSGLAPNEQFFGPGTRLTVL.

The V gene is TRBV7-9, the J gene TRBJ2-7; 8 nucleotides agree with TRBD1. The V gene end was trimmed by 4 bases and the J gene end by 3 bases; junction bases not matched to a gene: 11. Germline V CDR1 and CDR2: SEHNR, FQNEAQ (reference sequence). The CDR3 is 16 amino acids. CDR3 DNA: TGTGCCAGCAGCTACGGGCCCGGACAGGGTGTCTACGAGCAGTACTTC. Translated, it gives CASSYGPGQGVYEQYF.

Only a few counts were recorded for this clone. The V and J genes are TRBV28 and TRBJ1-1, with D possibly matching TRBD1 (6 bases). Germline lookup yields CDR1 MDHEN and CDR2 SYDVKM. The CDR3 runs to 13 residues. V was shortened by 3 bases and J by 7 bases, with 12 bases between the two germline ends. CDR3 sequence: CASSFGRGIEAFF. The CDR3 DNA is TGTGCCAGCAGTTTTGGCAGGGGAATTGAAGCTTTCTTT.

V usage is TRBV30 and J usage is TRBJ1-1; 7 bases agree with TRBD1. The V gene end was trimmed by 0 bases and the J gene end by 4 bases; junction bases not matched to a gene: 2. The germline V gene has CDR1 GTSNPN and CDR2 SVGIG (reference sequence). The CDR3 is 13 residues long. The CDR3 DNA follows: TGTGCCTGGAGTGTGACAGGGATCACTGAAGCTTTCTTT. Protein product: CAWSVTGITEAFF.

This chain links TRBV14 with TRBJ2-5; no reliable D call. Trimming pared 3 bases from V and 5 bases from J, leaving 7 bases between. There are 12 residues in the CDR3. Per germline, CDR1 SGHDN and CDR2 FVKESK. The CDR3 is CASSQRRETQYF. DNA of the CDR3: TGTGCCAGCAGCCAGCGAAGGGAGACCCAGTACTTC. Filled out from reference TRBV14 and TRBJ2-5, the complete variable domain reads EAGVTQFPSHSVIEKGQTVTLRCDPISGHDNLYWYRRVMGKEIKFLLHFVKESKQDESGMPNNRFLAERTGGTYSTLKVQPAELEDSGVYFCASSQRRETQYFGPGTRLLVL.

The rearrangement joins TRBV27 to TRBJ2-3; no firm D call. Per the germline V gene, CDR1 is MNHEY and CDR2 is SMNVEV (reference sequence). Trimming took 4 bases from V and 0 from J, leaving 5 bases between them. The CDR3 runs to 13 residues. The CDR3 DNA reads TGTGCCAGCAGTTCTGGCAGCACAGATACGCAGTATTTT. It is translated as CASSSGSTDTQYF.

The chain has TRBV4-1 and TRBJ1-2, with D possibly matching TRBD1 (5 bases). Germline V gives CDR1 MGHRA, CDR2 YSYEKL. V was cut by 0 bases and J by 1 base, with 15 bases left in between. This CDR3 contains 17 residues. This CDR3 is CASSQDRGRALNYGYTF. The CDR3 DNA reads as TGCGCCAGCAGCCAAGATCGGGGCCGAGCCCTTAACTATGGCTACACCTTC.

The chain combines TRBV27 with TRBJ2-1, with 7 bases that match TRBD2. The germline gives CDR1 MNHEY, CDR2 SMNVEV (reference sequence). With V trimmed by 10 bases and J by 6 bases, 12 bases remained unmatched. This CDR3 is built from 14 residues. CDR3 sequence reads: CATSVASGTNEQFF. For the CDR3, the DNA is TGTGCCACCTCCGTGGCTAGCGGAACCAATGAGCAGTTCTTC.

This rearrangement joins TRBV2 to TRBJ2-5; no reliable D call. The CDR3 spans 10 residues. V lost 7 bases, J lost 4 bases, and 4 bases lay in between. CDR1 and CDR2 from the germline V gene are SNHLY and FYNNEI. The CDR3 nucleotides are TGTGCCAGCATCGGAGAGACCCAGTACTTC. It encodes CASIGETQYF.

The rearrangement uses TRBV29-1 and TRBJ2-2, with 8 bases aligning to TRBD1. The CDR3 totals 15 residues. The V and J ends lost 7 bases and 3 bases, in that order; junction bases with no gene match: 10. Germline V gene lookup returns CDR1 SQVTM and CDR2 ANQGSEA. CDR3 sequence (DNA): TGCAGCGCCCGGACAGGGCTGGGCTACACCGGGGAGCTGTTTTTT. This translates into CSARTGLGYTGELFF.